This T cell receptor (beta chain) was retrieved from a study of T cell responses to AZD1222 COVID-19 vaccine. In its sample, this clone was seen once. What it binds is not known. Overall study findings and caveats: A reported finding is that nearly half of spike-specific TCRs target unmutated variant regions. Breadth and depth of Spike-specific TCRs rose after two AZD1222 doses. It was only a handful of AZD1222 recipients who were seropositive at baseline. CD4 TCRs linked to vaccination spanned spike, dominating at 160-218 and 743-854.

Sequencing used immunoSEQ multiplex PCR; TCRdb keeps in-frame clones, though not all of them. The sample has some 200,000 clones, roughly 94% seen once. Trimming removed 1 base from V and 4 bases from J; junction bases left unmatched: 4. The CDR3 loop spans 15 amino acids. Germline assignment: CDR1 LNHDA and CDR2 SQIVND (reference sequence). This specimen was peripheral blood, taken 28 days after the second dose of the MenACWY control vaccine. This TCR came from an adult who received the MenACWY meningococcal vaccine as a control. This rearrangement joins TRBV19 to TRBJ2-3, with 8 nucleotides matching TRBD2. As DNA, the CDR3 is TGTGCCAGTAGTATAGTTAGCGGGGCTGCAGATACGCAGTATTTT. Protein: CASSIVSGAADTQYF. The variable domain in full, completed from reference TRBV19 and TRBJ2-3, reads DGGITQSPKYLFRKEGQNVTLSCEQNLNHDAMYWYRQDPGQGLRLIYYSQIVNDFQKGDIAEGYSVSREKKESFPLTVTSAQKNPTAFYLCASSIVSGAADTQYFGPGTRLTVL.